Presented here are 14 T cell receptor beta chains from one specimen sequenced in a study of T cell repertoires in cytomegalovirus infection. TCRdb processed the reads anew with MiXCR; each CDR3 protein has one entry. Among just over 300,000 distinct CDR3 sequences listed, roughly 16% were seen once. Sequences were obtained from PBMCs. The origin of the receptors is a human donor in good health (CMV status not recorded). Some clones in this sample may be carry-over from other donors' samples.

Only a few counts were recorded for this clonotype. The rearrangement links TRBV20-1 to TRBJ1-1; no clear D. The CDR3 extends over 11 amino acids. Germline loops: CDR1 DFQATT, CDR2 SNEGSKA (reference sequence). V lost 0 bases and J 3 bases, leaving 2 bases between the germline ends. The CDR3 loop reads CSARDYTEAFF. For the CDR3, the DNA is TGCAGTGCTAGAGATTACACTGAAGCTTTCTTT.

The rearrangement joins TRBV6-1 to TRBJ1-2; D gene uncertain. The CDR3 is 14 amino acids. V shed 2 bases and J shed 2 bases, with 9 bases lying between them. Germline loops: CDR1 MNHNS, CDR2 SASEGT. The CDR3 bases are TGTGCCAGCAGTGAACCCGGCCGGAACTATGGCTACACCTTC. This codes for CASSEPGRNYGYTF.

The chain uses TRBV7-3 and TRBJ2-1; D gene unclear. Germline V gene lookup returns CDR1 SGHTA and CDR2 FQGTGA. There are 16 residues in the CDR3. The V and J ends lost 5 bases and 5 bases respectively, with 19 bases between them. In DNA, the CDR3 is TGTGCCAGCAGCCCCGGTAGTAGGGTCTTAAACAATGAGCAGTTCTTC. Its protein product is CASSPGSRVLNNEQFF. Drawing the rest from reference TRBV7-3 and TRBJ2-1, the complete variable domain is GAGVSQTPSNKVTEKGKYVELRCDPISGHTALYWYRQSLGQGPEFLIYFQGTGAADDSGLPNDRFFAVRPEGSVSTLKIQRTERGDSAVYLCASSPGSRVLNNEQFFGPGTRLTVL.

In this sample, this clonotype turned up many times. The CDR3 reads CASSHLRDGLYEQYF. The DNA for the CDR3 is TGTGCCAGCAGTCACCTCCGGGACGGACTCTACGAGCAGTACTTC. The chain joins TRBV6-2 or TRBV6-3 to TRBJ2-7, with D perhaps TRBD1 or TRBD2 (5 bases each). This CDR3 spans 15 amino acids. V was pared by 5 bases and J by 3 bases, with 17 bases between. Germline V gene lookup returns CDR1 MNHEY and CDR2 SVGEGT.

This clonotype has at least ten counts. The chain is built from TRBV27 and TRBJ1-2, with D perhaps matching TRBD1 (6 bases). The CDR3 has 15 amino acids. CDR1 and CDR2 from the germline V gene are MNHEY and SMNVEV (reference sequence). V lost 3 bases to trimming and J lost 6 bases, with 17 bases between them. CDR3 bases: TGTGCCAGCAGTTTGTGGACAGACATACGGGATGGCTACACCTTC. Protein sequence: CASSLWTDIRDGYTF.

There are a few counts of this clonotype. This chain links TRBV7-9 with TRBJ1-4, with D hard to call. The CDR3 has 15 residues. V lost 1 base and J lost 3, with 9 bases in between. Germline loops: CDR1 SEHNR, CDR2 FQNEAQ (reference sequence). CDR3 sequence (DNA): TGTGCCAGCAGCTTAGGCACATTCTCTAATGAAAAACTGTTTTTT. It yields the protein CASSLGTFSNEKLFF.

The genes are TRBV6-5 and TRBJ1-1; 11 nucleotides align to TRBD1. Germline V gene lookup returns CDR1 MNHEY and CDR2 SVGAGI. This CDR3 spans 15 amino acids. Trimming at V came to 4 bases and at J to 5 bases, leaving 6 bases not matched to a gene. The CDR3, as DNA: TGTGCCAGCAGTTTGGACAGGGGGCAGGAGACTGAAGCTTTCTTT. As protein: CASSLDRGQETEAFF.

In its sample, this clonotype was seen many times. The J gene is TRBJ1-5, the V gene TRBV7-6; 7 nucleotides agree with TRBD1. The V gene's germline CDR1 is SGHVS and CDR2 FNYEAQ. Trimming at V came to 4 bases and at J to 3 bases, leaving 3 bases not matched to a gene. CDR3 length: 14 residues. CDR3 DNA: TGTGCCAGCAGCTCCAGGGGGGACAATCAGCCCCAGCATTTT. This codes for CASSSRGDNQPQHF.

This clonotype was detected ten times or more. The CDR3 reads CASRLGGTSRALLQETQYF. The DNA for the CDR3 is TGTGCCAGCCGGCTGGGGGGGACTTCGCGGGCGCTGCTGCAAGAGACCCAGTACTTC. The gene calls are TRBV7-2 and TRBJ2-5; 7 bases map to TRBD2. J gave up 2 bases and V 8 bases, and 23 bases lay outside the gene matches. Germline CDR1 and CDR2: SGHTA and FQGNSA. CDR3 length equals 19 residues. Full variable domain (rest looked up from reference TRBV7-2 and TRBJ2-5): GAGVSQSPSNKVTEKGKDVELRCDPISGHTALYWYRQSLGQGLEFLIYFQGNSAPDKSGLPSDRFSAERTGGSVSTLTIQRTQQEDSAVYLCASRLGGTSRALLQETQYFGPGTRLLVL.

This clonotype was seen a few times. The chain has TRBV28 and TRBJ1-2; unclear D gene. Germline V gene sequence: CDR1 MDHEN, CDR2 SYDVKM. V lost 1 base and J lost 5, with 8 bases in between. The CDR3 contains 13 residues. CDR3 in DNA: TGTGCCAGCAGTTTATCCGGGGAGTATGGCTACACCTTC. Translated, it gives CASSLSGEYGYTF.

This clonotype was recorded at least ten times. J is TRBJ1-1 and V is TRBV11-2; 8 bases line up with TRBD1. The CDR3 is 13 amino acids. Germline V CDR1 and CDR2: SGHAT, FQNNGV. Trimming cost V 5 bases and J 4 bases; bases outside gene matches: 3. Written as DNA, the CDR3 is TGTGCCAGCAGCATAACAGGGGGCACTGAAGCTTTCTTT. Amino acids: CASSITGGTEAFF.

The chain couples TRBV6-6 to TRBJ1-6, with 7 bases fitting TRBD1. The CDR3 is made up of 15 amino acids. CDR1 is MNHNY and CDR2 is SVGAGI in the germline V gene (reference sequence). V shed 2 bases, J shed 6 bases, and the junction held 4 bases outside the gene matches. The CDR3 sequence is CASSYPDRLNSPLHF. CDR3 bases: TGTGCCAGCAGTTACCCGGACAGGCTTAATTCACCCCTCCACTTT.

On this clonotype: This may be a read error: a much more frequent sequence differs by one nucleotide. V gene TRBV5-4 combines with J gene TRBJ2-2; D remains unclear. The germline V gene has CDR1 SGHNT and CDR2 YYREEE (reference sequence). The CDR3 contains 14 residues. V lost 1 base and J 1 base, leaving 5 bases between the germline ends. The CDR3 reads CASSLNRNTGELFF. In nucleotides, the CDR3 is TGTGCCAGCAGCTTGAACAGGAACACCGGGGAGCTGTTTTTT.

The rearrangement uses TRBV12-3 or TRBV12-4 and TRBJ1-2, with a tentative D call TRBD1 (5 bases). V was pared by 6 bases and J by 10 bases, with 21 bases between. The CDR3 totals 14 residues. The CDR3 DNA reads TGTGCCAGCAGCCCTCCGACAGACCTGCATGACTACACCTTC. The encoded protein is CASSPPTDLHDYTF.